A single sample is the source of the 9 T cell receptor beta chains below, sequenced in a study of T cells in Graves' hyperthyroidism and ophthalmopathy. Amplification of TCR beta CDR3 regions used RNA as the template. The HTBI set primed first-round TCR CDR3 RT-PCR. Using its own MiXCR run on the multiplex PCR reads, TCRdb lists one record per CDR3 protein. Here the sample spans about 400,000 distinct CDR3 sequences, 15% being singletons. Sequencing was performed on blood. The receptors were gathered from a woman aged 25 to 39 with Graves' hyperthyroidism.

This clonotype was observed a handful of times. In nucleotides, the CDR3 is TGTGCCAGCAGCTTAGCGCGGGAGTGGCAGTTCTTC. Translating it yields CASSLAREWQFF. This chain connects TRBV7-9 to TRBJ2-1; TRBD2 matches at 7 bases. Per the germline V gene, CDR1 is SEHNR and CDR2 is FQNEAQ (reference sequence). V gave up 0 bases and J gave up 12 bases; unmatched junction bases: 2. The CDR3 contains 12 residues.

The CDR3 DNA reads TGTGCCAGTAGTACTACCTCGACAGGGGGCAGTCAGCCCCAGCATTTT. Translated: CASSTTSTGGSQPQHF. This chain links TRBV19 with TRBJ1-5, with 10 bases that match TRBD1. Looked up from germline, CDR1 is LNHDA and CDR2 is SQIVND (reference sequence). The CDR3 is 16 residues long. V was clipped by 4 bases and J by 6 bases; unmatched bases: 9.

This clonotype was picked up one time. This may come from a read error, since a much larger clone is one base off. Because the CDR3 is missing its conserved closing phenylalanine or tryptophan, this is likely a read error. The chain carries TRBV3-1 and TRBJ1-1; D unclear. V lost 7 bases and J 2 bases, leaving 17 bases between the germline ends. The CDR3 loop spans 15 amino acids. CDR1 LGHDT and CDR2 YNNKEL come from the germline V gene (reference sequence). The CDR3 coding sequence is TGTGCCAGCAACCAGGCTGGCAGAACTAACACTGAAGCTTTCTCT. It is translated as CASNQAGRTNTEAFS.

This clonotype was detected ten times or more. This chain connects TRBV6-1 to TRBJ2-1; 13 bases align to TRBD2. In germline, CDR1 is MNHNS, CDR2 SASEGT. The trim removed 6 bases at V and 1 base at J, leaving 9 bases unmatched. The CDR3 is made up of 18 amino acids. CDR3 in amino acids: CASSRTSGRAVSYNEQFF. As DNA, the CDR3 is TGTGCCAGCAGCAGGACTAGCGGGAGAGCGGTATCCTACAATGAGCAGTTCTTC.

In this sample, this clonotype turned up many times. CDR3 amino acids: CASSLFSGLGLAGSSYNEQFF. The CDR3 nucleotides read TGTGCCAGCAGTTTATTTTCGGGCTTAGGACTAGCGGGCAGCTCCTACAATGAGCAGTTCTTC. The chain joins TRBV28 to TRBJ2-1; TRBD2 agrees at 11 bases. The V and J ends lost 1 base and 0 bases, in that order; junction bases with no gene match: 14. From germline, CDR1 is MDHEN and CDR2 SYDVKM. This CDR3 has 21 residues.

At least ten counts were recorded for this clonotype. The rearrangement uses TRBV30 and TRBJ1-1; possible D gene TRBD1, 6 bases. Germline CDR1 is GTSNPN and CDR2 is SVGIG (reference sequence). The CDR3 consists of 14 residues. V lost 3 bases to trimming and J lost 5 bases, with 16 bases between them. CDR3 region: CAWSPNRVGTEAFF. The DNA for the CDR3 is TGTGCCTGGAGCCCGAACAGGGTGGGGACTGAAGCTTTCTTT.

The J gene is TRBJ2-1, the V gene TRBV19, with no clear D. CDR3 size: 16 residues. The germline V gene has CDR1 LNHDA and CDR2 SQIVND (reference sequence). V shed 0 bases and J shed 2 bases, with 11 bases lying between them. The CDR3 region is CASSIDLEKAYNEQFF. The CDR3 nucleotides read TGTGCCAGTAGTATAGATCTGGAAAAAGCCTACAATGAGCAGTTCTTC.

This clonotype was counted at least ten times. V usage is TRBV7-8 and J usage is TRBJ1-1; possible D gene TRBD1, 5 bases. The CDR3 runs to 18 residues. Germline CDR1 SGHVS, CDR2 FQNEAQ. Trimming cost V 5 bases and J 1 base, with 23 bases left between them. CDR3 residues: CASSPRPAGWVSNTEAFF. CDR3 DNA sequence: TGTGCCAGCAGCCCCCGGCCGGCAGGGTGGGTTTCGAACACTGAAGCTTTCTTT.

This clonotype was recorded at least ten times. The chain recombines TRBV28 with TRBJ2-7; maybe TRBD1 (5 bases). The V end lost 2 bases, the J end lost 3 bases, and 11 bases lay between the germline ends. The germline V gene encodes CDR1 MDHEN and CDR2 SYDVKM. This CDR3 is 14 amino acids long. CDR3 in DNA: TGTGCCAGCAGTTTAAGGCAGGGCGGCTACGAGCAGTACTTC. The encoded protein is CASSLRQGGYEQYF.